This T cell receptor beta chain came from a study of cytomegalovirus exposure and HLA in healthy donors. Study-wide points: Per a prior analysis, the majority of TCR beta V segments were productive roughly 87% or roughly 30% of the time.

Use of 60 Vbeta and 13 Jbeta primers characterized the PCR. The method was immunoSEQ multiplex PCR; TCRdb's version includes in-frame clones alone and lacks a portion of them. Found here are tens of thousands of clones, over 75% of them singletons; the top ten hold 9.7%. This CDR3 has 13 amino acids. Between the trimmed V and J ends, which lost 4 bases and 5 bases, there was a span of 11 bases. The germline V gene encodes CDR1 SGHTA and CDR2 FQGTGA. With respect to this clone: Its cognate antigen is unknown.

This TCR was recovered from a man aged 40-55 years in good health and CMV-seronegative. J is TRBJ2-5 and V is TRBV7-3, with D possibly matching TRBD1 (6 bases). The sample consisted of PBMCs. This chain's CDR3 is CASSSRGRETQYF. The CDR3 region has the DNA TGTGCCAGCAGCTCCAGGGGAAGGGAGACCCAGTACTTC. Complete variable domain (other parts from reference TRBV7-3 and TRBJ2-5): GAGVSQTPSNKVTEKGKYVELRCDPISGHTALYWYRQSLGQGPEFLIYFQGTGAADDSGLPNDRFFAVRPEGSVSTLKIQRTERGDSAVYLCASSSRGRETQYFGPGTRLLVL.